A single sample gave rise to the 25 T cell receptor beta chains below, sequenced in a study of T-cell reconstitution after alpha-beta-depleted transplantation in children. TCRbeta library construction was performed incorporating unique molecular identifiers. In TCRdb, the PCR reads were re-called with MiXCR into one record per CDR3 protein. Of about 1,000,000 distinct CDR3 sequences listed, about 29% were seen once; the top ten hold about 28%. Sequences were derived from PBMCs, mostly from graft donor cells, sampled 360 days after TCRalphabeta/CD19-depleted stem cell transplant. All receptors derive from a boy younger than two who had a stem cell transplant for SCID, so the T cells may come from the graft donor.

This chain links TRBV4-1 with TRBJ2-3; possibly TRBD1 for D (5 bases). Trimming cost V 7 bases and J 5 bases, with 7 bases left between them. This CDR3 has 11 residues. Per germline, CDR1 MGHRA and CDR2 YSYEKL. The CDR3 bases are TGCGCCAGCATCCAGGGAGATACGCAGTATTTT. It encodes CASIQGDTQYF.

This clonotype has a count of ten or more. V and J are TRBV28 and TRBJ2-3, with D possibly being TRBD2 (7 bases). The V and J ends lost 4 bases and 1 base respectively, with 12 bases between them. The V gene's germline CDR1 is MDHEN and CDR2 SYDVKM. This CDR3 is 15 amino acids long. Here the CDR3 reads CASSSPGGGTDTQYF. The CDR3 coding sequence is TGTGCCAGCAGTTCCCCGGGGGGCGGCACAGATACGCAGTATTTT.

This chain uses TRBV15 with TRBJ2-1; 10 bases agree with TRBD2. V trimming: 1 base; J trimming: 12 bases; junction bases outside the gene matches: 9. Germline V gives CDR1 LNHNV, CDR2 YYDKDF (reference sequence). CDR3 length equals 15 residues. Here the CDR3 reads CATSRAAGGASVQFF. The DNA of the CDR3 is TGTGCCACCAGCAGAGCAGCGGGGGGGGCAAGCGTGCAGTTCTTC.

The genes are TRBV4-1 and TRBJ2-7, with 7 nucleotides matching TRBD1. The CDR3 has 15 amino acids. Germline V gene data show CDR1 as MGHRA and CDR2 as YSYEKL. The V gene end was trimmed by 0 bases and the J gene end by 6 bases; junction bases not matched to a gene: 8. CDR3 in DNA: TGCGCCAGCAGCCAAGACCAATCGGGACAGCTCGAGCAGTACTTC. It translates to CASSQDQSGQLEQYF.

This clonotype was recorded a few times. V is TRBV4-3 and J is TRBJ1-4; tentatively, D is TRBD1 (6 bases). The CDR3 runs to 17 residues. With 0 bases removed from V and 8 bases from J, the gap between germline ends came to 19 bases. Germline V CDR1 and CDR2: LGHNA, YSLEER. CDR3 sequence: CASSQDARGPYGEKLFF. CDR3 sequence (DNA): TGCGCCAGCAGCCAAGACGCCCGGGGGCCGTACGGGGAAAAACTGTTTTTT.

The V call is TRBV20-1, the J call TRBJ2-3, with D perhaps being TRBD1 or TRBD2 (5 bases each). V was clipped by 0 bases and J by 1 base, with 23 bases between them. This CDR3 comprises 19 residues. CDR1 and CDR2 (germline): DFQATT, SNEGSKA (reference sequence). This CDR3 is CSARDRGELYVRGTDTQYF. The CDR3 nucleotides are TGCAGTGCTAGAGATCGAGGGGAACTGTACGTTAGGGGCACAGATACGCAGTATTTT.

This clonotype was detected only a few times. The rearrangement joins TRBV12-3 or TRBV12-4 to TRBJ1-3; 12 nucleotides match TRBD1. The CDR3 length is 16 residues. Germline trimming cut 5 bases from V and 5 bases from J; bases unmatched to any gene: 7. The CDR3 nucleotides read TGTGCCAGCAGTGCCTCCGGGACAGGGGGCAGAAACACCATATATTTT. It codes for CASSASGTGGRNTIYF.

The chain links TRBV20-1 to TRBJ2-5; TRBD2 might be the D (6 bases). This CDR3 region has 12 residues. V was trimmed by 5 bases and J by 5 bases, leaving 12 bases between them. CDR1 is DFQATT and CDR2 is SNEGSKA in the germline V gene (reference sequence). CDR3 sequence: CSAPGDRETQYF. CDR3 DNA: TGCAGTGCTCCGGGAGATAGGGAGACCCAGTACTTC.

This clonotype occurred a few times. The gene calls are TRBV12-3 or TRBV12-4 and TRBJ2-7; D is possibly TRBD1 (5 bases). The germline V and J ends were trimmed by 6 bases and 6 bases, with 15 bases remaining between them. This CDR3 is built from 13 residues. CDR3 nucleotide sequence: TGTGCCAGCAGCTTGACAGAGAGAAGCGAGCAGTACTTC. Translated, it gives CASSLTERSEQYF.

This clonotype has only a few counts. This chain joins TRBV25-1 and TRBJ2-7; 10 bases align to TRBD2. The junction had 6 bases not matched to a gene; V was cut back by 5 bases and J by 5 bases. This CDR3 is built from 14 residues. Per germline, CDR1 MGHDK and CDR2 SYGVNS. The CDR3 region has the DNA TGTGCCAGCAGTCCAGCGGGGGGGCCCCACGAGCAGTACTTC. Protein product: CASSPAGGPHEQYF.

V gene TRBV3-1 combines with J gene TRBJ2-2; 9 bases are shared with TRBD1. The CDR3 totals 15 residues. Trimming at V came to 4 bases and at J to 4 bases, leaving 4 bases not matched to a gene. From germline, CDR1 is LGHDT and CDR2 YNNKEL (reference sequence). The CDR3 sequence is CASSLGQGVTGELFF. CDR3 nucleotide sequence: TGTGCCAGCAGCCTGGGACAGGGCGTCACCGGGGAGCTGTTTTTT.

This clonotype turned up a few times. V is TRBV2 and J is TRBJ1-4; D is perhaps TRBD1 (6 bases). Germline-derived CDR1 and CDR2 are SNHLY and FYNNEI. The length of the CDR3 is 14 residues. Trimming cost V 6 bases and J 8 bases, with 16 bases left between them. The chain's CDR3 is CASSARGKREKLFF. CDR3 sequence (DNA): TGTGCCAGCAGCGCCAGGGGCAAGCGGGAAAAACTGTTTTTT.

This rearrangement joins TRBV15 to TRBJ2-7, with a possible D match to TRBD1 (5 bases). Trimming took 3 bases from V and 6 from J, leaving 12 bases between them. This CDR3 is built from 13 residues. The germline CDR1 and CDR2 sequences are LNHNV and YYDKDF (reference sequence). The CDR3 loop reads CATSSDSPFEQYF. Written as DNA, the CDR3 is TGTGCCACCAGCAGCGACAGCCCCTTCGAGCAGTACTTC.

The chain carries TRBV11-1 and TRBJ2-6, with 9 positions matching TRBD1. V was pared by 7 bases and J by 4 bases, with 8 bases of the junction left unmatched. From germline, CDR1 is SGHAT and CDR2 FQDESV (reference sequence). The CDR3 has 16 residues. CDR3 DNA sequence: TGTGCCAGCACCGTGGACAGGGGAAAAGGGGCCAACGTCCTGACTTTC. This codes for CASTVDRGKGANVLTF.

In its sample, this clonotype was seen a few times. This rearrangement joins TRBV29-1 to TRBJ2-5; tentative D call: TRBD1 (7 bases). Germline V gives CDR1 SQVTM, CDR2 ANQGSEA. The CDR3 loop spans 13 amino acids. The germline V and J ends were trimmed by 7 bases and 5 bases, with 17 bases remaining between them. The CDR3 loop reads CSALLTGRETQYF. The CDR3 DNA sequence: TGCAGCGCTTTATTGACAGGGAGGGAGACCCAGTACTTC.

This clonotype was detected many times. The chain joins TRBV12-3 or TRBV12-4 to TRBJ1-6; 7 bases line up with TRBD1. V trimming: 5 bases; J trimming: 7 bases; junction bases outside the gene matches: 2. The CDR3 length is 13 residues. The CDR3 nucleotides read TGTGCCAGCAGTGGGACAGCAAATTCACCCCTCCACTTT. It specifies CASSGTANSPLHF.

This clonotype has just a few counts. The chain is built from TRBV27 and TRBJ2-3, with unresolved D. Trimming left V 5 bases short and J 0 bases short, with 18 bases between. The germline gives CDR1 MNHEY, CDR2 SMNVEV (reference sequence). The CDR3 spans 17 residues. CDR3 coding DNA: TGTGCCAGCAGTCCACCTCCGTTAGGGAAAAGCACAGATACGCAGTATTTT. This sequence encodes CASSPPPLGKSTDTQYF.

Here the CDR3 reads CSASGRGASSYEQYF. In nucleotides, the CDR3 is TGCAGTGCTAGCGGGCGGGGGGCTAGCTCCTACGAGCAGTACTTC. V is TRBV20-1 and J is TRBJ2-7; 8 bases line up with TRBD2. Germline CDR1 is DFQATT and CDR2 is SNEGSKA (reference sequence). This CDR3 is 15 amino acids long. V lost 3 bases, J lost 0 bases, and 7 bases stayed unmatched.

This sequence joins TRBV5-1 and TRBJ1-2; tentative D call: TRBD1 (6 bases). Trimming removed 0 bases at V and 3 bases at J, with 9 bases between. CDR1 is SGHRS and CDR2 is YFSETQ in the germline V gene. The CDR3 is made up of 14 amino acids. Here the CDR3 DNA reads TGCGCCAGCAGCTTGGAAACAGGGCACTATGGCTACACCTTC. It encodes CASSLETGHYGYTF.

The rearrangement joins TRBV3-1 to TRBJ2-5, with 9 bases identical to TRBD2. Germline trimming cut 0 bases from V and 5 bases from J; bases unmatched to any gene: 10. The CDR3 covers 17 residues. CDR1 and CDR2 from the germline V gene are LGHDT and YNNKEL (reference sequence). CDR3: CASSQEGSGGPRETQYF. CDR3 nucleotides: TGTGCCAGCAGCCAAGAAGGTAGCGGGGGCCCCAGGGAGACCCAGTACTTC.

This clonotype was detected a few times. The J gene is TRBJ2-7, the V gene TRBV28; D assignment may be TRBD1 or TRBD2 (6 bases each). Germline V gene lookup returns CDR1 MDHEN and CDR2 SYDVKM. Trimming took 6 bases from V and 0 from J, leaving 15 bases between them. The CDR3 loop spans 15 amino acids. CDR3 sequence (DNA): TGTGCCAGCAGCCTTTGGGGGGCGAGCTCCTACGAGCAGTACTTC. Translating it yields CASSLWGASSYEQYF.

The sample holds a few counts of this clonotype. The chain uses TRBV4-1 and TRBJ1-1, with D possibly matching TRBD1 (6 bases). The CDR3 is 15 residues long. Per germline, CDR1 MGHRA and CDR2 YSYEKL. With 0 bases removed from V and 6 bases from J, the gap between germline ends came to 14 bases. DNA of the CDR3: TGCGCCAGCAGCCAAGATTGGCAGGGGTGGTCTGAAGCTTTCTTT. It codes for CASSQDWQGWSEAFF.

The gene calls are TRBV9 and TRBJ1-6; weak D call: TRBD1 (5 bases). Germline CDR1 is SGDLS and CDR2 is YYNGEE. CDR3 length: 14 amino acids. Trimming left V 3 bases short and J 5 bases short, with 9 bases between. For the CDR3, the DNA is TGTGCCAGCAGCGCGAGACAGAATAATTCACCCCTCCACTTT. Translation: CASSARQNNSPLHF.

The chain combines TRBV18 with TRBJ2-4; a weak D match, TRBD2 (5 bases). The germline gives CDR1 KGHSH, CDR2 LQKENI. Deletions cut 3 bases from V and 6 bases from J, with 18 bases between. There are 16 residues in the CDR3. This CDR3 reads CASSPGSRALGNIQYF. The DNA for the CDR3 is TGTGCCAGCTCACCTGGGAGCCGCGCCCTCGGAAACATTCAGTACTTC.

This chain uses TRBV5-1 with TRBJ1-1; D gene ambiguous. The CDR3 totals 13 residues. The germline V gene encodes CDR1 SGHRS and CDR2 YFSETQ. Trimming shortened V by 4 bases and J by 5 bases, and 12 bases separated the two germline ends. CDR3: CASSVPMGTEAFF. The CDR3, as DNA: TGCGCCAGCAGCGTACCGATGGGGACTGAAGCTTTCTTT.